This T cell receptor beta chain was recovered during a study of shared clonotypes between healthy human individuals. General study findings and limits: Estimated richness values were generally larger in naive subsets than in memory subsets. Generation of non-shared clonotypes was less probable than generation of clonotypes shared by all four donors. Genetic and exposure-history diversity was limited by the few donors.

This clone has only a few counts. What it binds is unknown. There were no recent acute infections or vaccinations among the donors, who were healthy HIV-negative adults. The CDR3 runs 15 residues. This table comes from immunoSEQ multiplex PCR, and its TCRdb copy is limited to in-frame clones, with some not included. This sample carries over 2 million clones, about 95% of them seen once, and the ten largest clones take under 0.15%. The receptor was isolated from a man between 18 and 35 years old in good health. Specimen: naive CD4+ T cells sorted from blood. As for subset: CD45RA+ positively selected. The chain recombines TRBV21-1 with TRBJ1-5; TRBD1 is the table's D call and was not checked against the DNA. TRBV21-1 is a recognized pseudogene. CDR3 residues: CASSSWDSQNQPQHF. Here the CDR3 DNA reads TGTGCCAGCAGCTCCTGGGACAGTCAAAATCAGCCCCAGCATTTT.